A single sample is the source of the 14 T cell receptor beta chains below, sequenced in a study of blood T cells in healthy people across ages. The authors ran a second PCR of roughly 6 to 12 cycles using a sample-barcoded 5' primer and a J-beta primer mix. In TCRdb, the 5' RACE reads were re-called with MiXCR into one record per CDR3 protein. The sample carries 1.5 million to 2 million distinct CDR3 sequences, around 48% recorded once. Sequenced input: blood. The receptors come from a woman aged 40 to 49 in good health.

This sequence joins TRBV11-2 and TRBJ2-1; 8 bases fit TRBD1. From germline, CDR1 is SGHAT and CDR2 FQNNGV. The CDR3 extends over 18 amino acids. V gave up 1 base and J gave up 5 bases; unmatched junction bases: 13. CDR3 amino acids: CASSLGPPGQAADNEQFF. For the CDR3, the DNA is TGTGCCAGCAGCTTAGGACCACCGGGACAGGCAGCCGACAATGAGCAGTTCTTC.

The sample holds a few counts of this clonotype. The CDR3 loop is CASSRTGGRSSTDTQYF. The DNA for the CDR3 is TGTGCCAGCAGCCGGACAGGGGGACGGTCTAGCACAGATACGCAGTATTTT. The gene calls are TRBV7-2 and TRBJ2-3, with 10 positions matching TRBD1. The V gene's germline CDR1 is SGHTA and CDR2 FQGNSA. The trim removed 5 bases at V and 0 bases at J, leaving 8 bases unmatched. CDR3 size: 17 residues.

The rearrangement uses TRBV2 and TRBJ2-4; 9 bases fit TRBD1. The J call may be in error: the DNA end matches TRBJ2-5 better. Germline-derived CDR1 and CDR2 are SNHLY and FYNNEI. The CDR3 loop spans 14 amino acids. CDR3 coding DNA: TGTGCCACCTACGGACAGGGGATTCGAGAGACCCAGTACTTC. Translated, it gives CATYGQGIRETQYF.

This clonotype was found a few times. This chain connects TRBV5-6 to TRBJ1-5, with D possibly TRBD1 on 6 matching bases. The CDR3 loop spans 14 amino acids. V lost 0 bases and J lost 7, with 11 bases in between. Germline V gene lookup returns CDR1 SGHDT and CDR2 YYEEEE. Here the CDR3 DNA reads TGTGCCAGCAGCTTGGGACAGGCTGGGCAGCCCCAGCATTTT. This encodes CASSLGQAGQPQHF.

V is TRBV6-6 and J is TRBJ2-7; TRBD1 is a possible D gene (5 bases). Looked up from germline, CDR1 is MNHNY and CDR2 is SVGAGI (reference sequence). The CDR3 has 14 amino acids. Trimming stripped 5 bases from V and 4 bases from J, with 15 bases between. The CDR3 here is CASSTAGQIYEQYF. The CDR3 nucleotides read TGTGCCAGCAGTACGGCAGGGCAAATTTACGAGCAGTACTTC.

This clonotype was recorded a few times. This chain uses TRBV10-2 with TRBJ2-7, with TRBD2 matching 8 bases. This CDR3 contains 16 residues. Germline V gene sequence: CDR1 WSHSY, CDR2 SAAADI. V lost 2 bases to trimming and J lost 2 bases; unmatched junction nucleotides: 8. Here the CDR3 reads CASSETSGDLTYEQYF. The CDR3, as DNA: TGCGCCAGCAGTGAGACTAGCGGTGACCTAACCTACGAGCAGTACTTC.

The gene calls are TRBV19 and TRBJ1-1; the D is unclear. V dropped 1 base and J dropped 1 base, with 16 bases sitting between them. Germline CDR1 LNHDA, CDR2 SQIVND (reference sequence). CDR3 length: 17 residues. The CDR3 sequence is CASSIGPRLSSNTEAFF. The CDR3 region has the DNA TGTGCCAGTAGTATAGGTCCCAGGTTGAGCTCGAACACTGAAGCTTTCTTT. Together with reference TRBV19 and TRBJ1-1, the CDR3 gives the full variable domain: DGGITQSPKYLFRKEGQNVTLSCEQNLNHDAMYWYRQDPGQGLRLIYYSQIVNDFQKGDIAEGYSVSREKKESFPLTVTSAQKNPTAFYLCASSIGPRLSSNTEAFFGQGTRLTVV.

V is TRBV12-3 or TRBV12-4 and J is TRBJ1-5; TRBD1 might be the D (5 bases). The V end lost 8 bases, the J end lost 6 bases, and 14 bases lay between the germline ends. There are 13 residues in the CDR3. The DNA for the CDR3 is TGTGCCAGCCAGGAGATAGGGACTCAGCCCCAGCATTTT. Translation: CASQEIGTQPQHF.

This clonotype turned up a few times. V is TRBV12-3 or TRBV12-4 and J is TRBJ2-5; TRBD1 agrees at 7 bases. V gave up 5 bases and J gave up 0 bases; unmatched junction bases: 3. The CDR3 contains 14 residues. The DNA of the CDR3 is TGTGCCAGCAGTAAGACAGGGTACCAAGAGACCCAGTACTTC. It encodes CASSKTGYQETQYF.

The CDR3 reads CASSQGWAGLDQPQHF. As DNA, the CDR3 is TGTGCCAGCAGCCAAGGGTGGGCAGGCCTGGATCAGCCCCAGCATTTT. The chain has TRBV3-1 and TRBJ1-5; unclear D gene. The V gene's germline CDR1 is LGHDT and CDR2 YNNKEL (reference sequence). The ends were cut back, 1 base at V and 5 bases at J, with 15 bases in the middle. The CDR3 has 16 amino acids. Looking up the rest from reference TRBV3-1 and TRBJ1-5 gives the full variable domain: DTAVSQTPKYLVTQMGNDKSIKCEQNLGHDTMYWYKQDSKKFLKIMFSYNNKELIINETVPNRFSPKSPDKAHLNLHINSLELGDSAVYFCASSQGWAGLDQPQHFGDGTRLSIL.

The V call is TRBV25-1, the J call TRBJ1-6, with a tentative D call TRBD1 (5 bases). The CDR3 spans 16 residues. CDR1 is MGHDK, CDR2 SYGVNS, per germline. V was shortened by 2 bases and J by 7 bases, with 15 bases between the two germline ends. CDR3 DNA: TGTGCCAGCAGTGAAACGGTAGGGGCTGGGAATTCACCCCTCCACTTT. Its protein product is CASSETVGAGNSPLHF.

This clonotype has a handful of counts. The V and J genes are TRBV27 and TRBJ2-7, with 7 bases aligning to TRBD2. V lost 3 bases, J lost 7 bases, and 12 bases stayed unmatched. Germline CDR1 and CDR2: MNHEY and SMNVEV (reference sequence). CDR3 size: 15 residues. Here the CDR3 reads CASSFLSGKGWEQYF. CDR3 nucleotide sequence: TGTGCCAGCAGTTTTCTAAGCGGGAAAGGGTGGGAGCAGTACTTC.

This clonotype was seen a handful of times. The chain has TRBV29-1 and TRBJ2-1; 8 bases align to TRBD1. The CDR3 has 15 amino acids. V gave up 5 bases and J gave up 6 bases; unmatched junction bases: 12. Germline-derived CDR1 and CDR2 are SQVTM and ANQGSEA. The chain's CDR3 is CSVHPRTGLSNEQFF. In DNA form, the CDR3 reads TGCAGCGTTCACCCCCGGACAGGGCTCAGCAATGAGCAGTTCTTC.

The chain is built from TRBV7-2 and TRBJ1-4, with a weak D call TRBD1 (5 bases). The ends were cut back, 1 base at V and 8 bases at J, with 14 bases in the middle. Germline V gives CDR1 SGHTA, CDR2 FQGNSA. The CDR3 consists of 15 residues. The CDR3 nucleotides are TGTGCCAGCAGCTTAGATGTGGGTAGACAGGAAAAACTGTTTTTT. Encoded protein: CASSLDVGRQEKLFF.